The clone carrying this T cell receptor (beta chain) came up many times. The antigen is not known. The CDR3 loop spans 13 amino acids. V shed 5 bases, J shed 3 bases, and the junction held 4 bases outside the gene matches. The germline gives CDR1 SGHRS, CDR2 YFSETQ. Unsorted libraries were generated from 2 million PBMCs held at -80 degrees C. The sample is drawn from a study of neurological immune-mediated disorders. The study's findings and limits: The multiple sclerosis repertoire cluster had no clinical or MRI feature associated with it. The greatest TCR clonal expansion appeared in HTLV-1-associated myelopathy and the smallest, falling below healthy controls, in multiple sclerosis.

TCRdb reprocessed the 5' RACE reads via MiXCR and lists one record per CDR3 protein. This sample yields approximately 59,000 distinct CDR3 sequences, of which approximately 5.3% are seen a single time; around 6% belongs to the top ten. The V and J genes are TRBV5-1 and TRBJ1-1; 7 bases match TRBD1. The clonotype originates from a human donor with multiple sclerosis. The donor label of this sample is uncertain. The sequencing sample was made of PBMCs. The CDR3 DNA follows: TGCGCCAGCAGTTTCACAGGGGACACTGAAGCTTTCTTT. Translation gives CASSFTGDTEAFF.